These 4 T cell receptor beta chains were sequenced from one sample in a study of CD8 T cells in Susac syndrome (dated by TCRdb to 2018 to 2020). Libraries were constructed by the immunoSEQ multiplex PCR assay. RNA was extracted using the RNeasy kit, and about 0.5 to 1 ug of the RNA was reverse transcribed with random hexamers. Using fastp at Q25 and MiXCR, TCRdb reprocessed the public reads and kept productive beta chains. Each CDR3 protein appears once, grouped with its most common genes and DNA. The sample table shows fewer than 350,000 distinct CDR3 sequences, and around 89% are seen once. The ten largest clones capture approximately 0.2% of the sample. The sample comprised CD8+ T cells from PBMCs. The receptors derive from a human donor with multiple sclerosis.

This rearrangement joins TRBV2 to TRBJ2-1; D perhaps matches TRBD2 (5 bases). Trimming stripped 6 bases from V and 7 bases from J, with 19 bases between. CDR3 length: 15 amino acids. Per germline, CDR1 SNHLY and CDR2 FYNNEI. This CDR3 is CASSIFLSRGNEQFF. The CDR3 DNA reads as TGTGCCAGCAGCATTTTCCTATCTCGAGGGAATGAGCAGTTCTTC.

The J gene is TRBJ2-4, the V gene TRBV7-3; D not resolved. V shed 5 bases and J shed 1 base, with 12 bases lying between them. Germline V gene data show CDR1 as SGHTA and CDR2 as FQGTGA. This CDR3 has 15 residues. CDR3 loop: CASSPQLEAKNIQYF. The CDR3 DNA reads as TGTGCCAGCAGCCCTCAACTGGAGGCCAAAAACATTCAGTACTTC. The whole variable domain, remainder taken from reference TRBV7-3 and TRBJ2-4, is GAGVSQTPSNKVTEKGKYVELRCDPISGHTALYWYRQSLGQGPEFLIYFQGTGAADDSGLPNDRFFAVRPEGSVSTLKIQRTERGDSAVYLCASSPQLEAKNIQYFGAGTRLSVL.

The chain recombines TRBV7-9 with TRBJ1-2; D is undetermined. This CDR3 has 14 amino acids. Trimming took 0 bases from V and 4 from J, leaving 9 bases between them. Germline V gives CDR1 SEHNR, CDR2 FQNEAQ (reference sequence). In DNA form, the CDR3 reads TGTGCCAGCAGCTTAGCAGGCCAGATCTATGGCTACACCTTC. Protein product: CASSLAGQIYGYTF.

The chain employs TRBV12-3 or TRBV12-4 and TRBJ2-1, with D perhaps given as TRBD1 or TRBD2 (5 bases each). V shed 2 bases and J shed 5 bases, with 13 bases lying between them. This CDR3 is 15 amino acids long. The CDR3 DNA reads as TGTGCCAGCAGTTTACATGAGGGACCTAACAATGAGCAGTTCTTC. Translating gives CASSLHEGPNNEQFF.